This is a list of T cell receptor beta chains from one sample in a study of blood T cell repertoires in COVID-19. Sequencing was performed with immunoSEQ multiplex PCR; in TCRdb, only in-frame clones are kept and a portion is missing. The repertoire includes over 150,000 clones, over 75% of them detected once, and 15% to 20% sits in the top ten. Sequenced: peripheral blood. These receptors originate from a man aged 50-59 years with COVID-19, enrolled during active disease. CDR3s include the opening cysteine and the closing phenylalanine or tryptophan. The order of the fields is V gene, clone size, J gene, D gene, CDR3 protein, CDR3 DNA. D genes are given only for firm matches. Only part of the rows carry a size: once, few, many, or a class if the clone is expanded.

TRBV10-1	NA	TRBJ1-1	NA	CASSESPLGVPVGTEAFF	TGCGCCAGCAGTGAGTCGCCCCTCGGGGTCCCGGTGGGGACTGAAGCTTTCTTT
TRBV28	NA	TRBJ2-5	TRBD1	CASSGSYRGQETQYF	TGTGCCAGCAGTGGCTCCTACAGGGGTCAAGAGACCCAGTACTTC
TRBV18	NA	TRBJ1-4	TRBD1	CASSPRGSNEKLFF	TGTGCCAGCTCACCCAGGGGGTCTAATGAAAAACTGTTTTTT
TRBV27	NA	TRBJ1-2	TRBD1	CASSLKGAGYGYTF	TGTGCCAGCAGTTTAAAGGGGGCGGGCTATGGCTACACCTTC
TRBV10-3	NA	TRBJ1-1	NA	CAITQGPGMNTEAFF	TGTGCCATCACCCAAGGCCCAGGGATGAACACTGAAGCTTTCTTT
TRBV4-3	NA	TRBJ2-4	NA	CASSQEPWTAAKNIQYF	TGCGCCAGCAGCCAAGAACCCTGGACAGCCGCCAAAAACATTCAGTACTTC
TRBV9	NA	TRBJ2-3	TRBD2	CASSTSGHPQHTQYF	TGTGCCAGCAGCACTAGCGGGCACCCACAGCATACGCAGTATTTT
TRBV9	NA	TRBJ2-3	NA	CASSARTGSDTQYF	TGTGCCAGCAGCGCCAGAACAGGGAGTGATACGCAGTATTTT
TRBV3-1/TRBV3-2	NA	TRBJ2-1	TRBD1	CASSQGQGTYNEQFF	TGTGCCAGCAGCCAAGGACAGGGGACCTACAATGAGCAGTTCTTC
TRBV5-1	NA	TRBJ1-2	TRBD1	CASSPRQGAGGYTF	TGCGCCAGCAGCCCGAGACAGGGGGCAGGAGGCTACACCTTC
TRBV7-3	once	TRBJ2-1	TRBD2	CASSSWDGGNNEQFF	TGTGCCAGCAGCTCCTGGGACGGGGGGAACAATGAGCAGTTCTTC
TRBV5-1	NA	TRBJ2-5	TRBD2	CASSPGTSGGEETQYF	TGCGCCAGCAGCCCCGGGACTAGCGGAGGGGAAGAGACCCAGTACTTC
TRBV3-1/TRBV3-2	NA	TRBJ2-3	TRBD2	CASSQVAAGEGRDTQYF	TGTGCCAGCAGCCAAGTTGCGGCGGGAGAGGGAAGAGATACGCAGTATTTT
TRBV5-6	once	TRBJ2-1	TRBD2	CASSLNRLAGFYNEQFF	TGTGCCAGCAGCTTGAATAGACTAGCGGGTTTTTACAATGAGCAGTTCTTC
TRBV19	NA	TRBJ1-2	TRBD1	CASSPIRGQGVRDYGYTF	TGTGCCAGTAGTCCAATACGGGGACAGGGTGTAAGGGACTATGGCTACACCTTC
TRBV24-1	NA	TRBJ2-7	TRBD1	CATSPGQETYEQYF	TGTGCCACCAGTCCGGGACAGGAGACCTACGAGCAGTACTTC
TRBV12-3/TRBV12-4	NA	TRBJ1-1	NA	CASSRTLNTEAFF	TGTGCCAGCAGCCGAACATTGAACACTGAAGCTTTCTTT
TRBV30	NA	TRBJ1-5	NA	CAWSVRGNQPQHF	TGTGCCTGGAGTGTTAGGGGGAATCAGCCCCAGCATTTT
TRBV24-1	NA	TRBJ2-3	TRBD2	CATSDSRASGGVSTDTQYF	TGTGCCACCAGTGATTCCCGGGCTAGCGGGGGAGTCAGCACAGATACGCAGTATTTT
TRBV5-1	NA	TRBJ2-2	NA	CASHRPGSGRDTGELFF	TGCGCCAGCCACCGGCCGGGGTCCGGAAGGGACACCGGGGAGCTGTTTTTT
TRBV7-8	NA	TRBJ2-7	NA	CASSLALYEQYF	TGTGCCAGCAGCTTAGCTTTATACGAGCAGTACTTC
TRBV29-1	NA	TRBJ2-3	TRBD1	CSVDGQGGLRTDTQYF	TGCAGCGTTGACGGACAGGGGGGGTTGCGCACAGATACGCAGTATTTT
TRBV6-5	NA	TRBJ2-4	TRBD1	CASSLDRVQNIQYF	TGTGCCAGCAGTTTAGACAGGGTCCAGAACATTCAGTACTTC
TRBV2	NA	TRBJ1-5	NA	CASRAAGDGTQHF	TGTGCCAGCAGGGCCGCGGGAGACGGGACCCAGCATTTT
TRBV27	NA	TRBJ2-1	NA	CASSLSPGESEQFF	TGTGCCAGCAGTTTATCGCCAGGGGAGAGTGAGCAGTTCTTC
TRBV3-1/TRBV3-2	NA	TRBJ2-7	TRBD1	CASSRGSGTGSYEQYF	TGTGCCAGCAGCCGAGGTTCCGGGACAGGGTCCTACGAGCAGTACTTC
TRBV10-1	NA	TRBJ2-3	NA	CASSDSNADTQYF	TGCGCCAGCAGTGATAGCAACGCAGATACGCAGTATTTT
TRBV7-9	NA	TRBJ1-4	NA	CASSPVGGPFATNEKLFF	TGTGCCAGCAGCCCAGTGGGAGGGCCATTTGCAACTAATGAAAAACTGTTTTTT